A selection of T cell receptor beta chains follows, all from one sample in a study of vaccination and CD4 T cells after COVID-19. No antigen has been assigned to these receptors. TCRdb reprocessed the PCR reads with MiXCR, giving one entry per CDR3 protein. The data show roughly 4,500 distinct CDR3 sequences, approximately 64% seen once. The sequenced sample was CD4+ T cells from blood, cultured in vitro. The source is a human donor in good health. Each CDR3 is given with its conserved first and last residue. D genes are given only for firm matches. Clone sizes are given selectively: once, few, many, or a class where the clone is expanded.

>TRBJ2-1|-|TRBV7-9|TRBD1
CASSPRTGDPSYNEQFF
>TRBJ2-5|-|TRBV7-7|TRBD2
CASSSVAGGTETQYF
>TRBJ2-7|few|TRBV27|TRBD2
CASSLESSGRYYEQYF
>TRBJ2-1|few|TRBV7-2|TRBD2
CASSLPGLAINEQFF
>TRBJ1-1|-|TRBV6-1|-
CATWGRSYTEAFF
>TRBJ2-5|-|TRBV6-2/TRBV6-3|TRBD2
CASRRKTSQSPQETQYF
>TRBJ1-5|few|TRBV7-2|-
CASSLQSDSNQPQHF
>TRBJ1-2|once|TRBV28|-
CASSFLSGPDGYTF
>TRBJ1-2|once|TRBV7-9|-
CASSAVVVYGYTF
>TRBJ1-5|once|TRBV19|-
CASSHLGSNNQPQHF
>TRBJ1-5|-|TRBV10-1|-
CASSEGGSGQPQHF
>TRBJ1-2|-|TRBV6-1|-
CASSEIQNPPFSYGYTF
>TRBJ1-1|-|TRBV7-9|-
CASSLHDSDTEAFF
>TRBJ1-4|-|TRBV25-1|-
CASSALQGTNEKLFF
>TRBJ1-5|-|TRBV29-1|-
CSVLGTQDGQPQHF
>TRBJ2-5|-|TRBV5-1|TRBD1
CASSSGQGPQETQYF
>TRBJ2-3|-|TRBV10-1|-
CASSVEFTDTQYF
>TRBJ1-1|few|TRBV6-4|-
CASSWDLNTEAFF
>TRBJ1-2|-|TRBV10-3|-
CAISESEGSYGYTF
>TRBJ1-1|-|TRBV6-5|TRBD1
CASSYGTGFTEAFF
>TRBJ1-5|-|TRBV6-5|TRBD1
CASSYDRGSNQPQHF
>TRBJ2-5|-|TRBV7-6|TRBD2
CASSQDVSGGAETQYF